This T cell receptor beta chain appears in the sequencing data of a study of T cell responses to AZD1222 COVID-19 vaccine. Study-wide points: White British donors predominated, females outnumbered males, and clonal diversity was possibly underestimated. Researchers took repertoire samples only after the peak T cell response had come.

The method was immunoSEQ multiplex PCR; TCRdb's version includes in-frame clones alone and lacks a portion of them. This table holds approximately 110,000 clones, around 85% found once. About this clone itself: Its antigen is undetermined.

CDR3 length: 14 amino acids. CDR1 and CDR2 from the germline V gene are MNHEY and SVGAGI. V lost 0 bases and J lost 0, with 6 bases in between. Material: peripheral blood, obtained on day 0 of AZD1222 vaccination. The TCR originated in an adult in good health. The chain has TRBV6-5 and TRBJ2-7; no reliable D call. This chain's CDR3 is CASSYSSSSYEQYF. The DNA for the CDR3 is TGTGCCAGCAGTTACTCGAGTAGCTCCTACGAGCAGTACTTC.